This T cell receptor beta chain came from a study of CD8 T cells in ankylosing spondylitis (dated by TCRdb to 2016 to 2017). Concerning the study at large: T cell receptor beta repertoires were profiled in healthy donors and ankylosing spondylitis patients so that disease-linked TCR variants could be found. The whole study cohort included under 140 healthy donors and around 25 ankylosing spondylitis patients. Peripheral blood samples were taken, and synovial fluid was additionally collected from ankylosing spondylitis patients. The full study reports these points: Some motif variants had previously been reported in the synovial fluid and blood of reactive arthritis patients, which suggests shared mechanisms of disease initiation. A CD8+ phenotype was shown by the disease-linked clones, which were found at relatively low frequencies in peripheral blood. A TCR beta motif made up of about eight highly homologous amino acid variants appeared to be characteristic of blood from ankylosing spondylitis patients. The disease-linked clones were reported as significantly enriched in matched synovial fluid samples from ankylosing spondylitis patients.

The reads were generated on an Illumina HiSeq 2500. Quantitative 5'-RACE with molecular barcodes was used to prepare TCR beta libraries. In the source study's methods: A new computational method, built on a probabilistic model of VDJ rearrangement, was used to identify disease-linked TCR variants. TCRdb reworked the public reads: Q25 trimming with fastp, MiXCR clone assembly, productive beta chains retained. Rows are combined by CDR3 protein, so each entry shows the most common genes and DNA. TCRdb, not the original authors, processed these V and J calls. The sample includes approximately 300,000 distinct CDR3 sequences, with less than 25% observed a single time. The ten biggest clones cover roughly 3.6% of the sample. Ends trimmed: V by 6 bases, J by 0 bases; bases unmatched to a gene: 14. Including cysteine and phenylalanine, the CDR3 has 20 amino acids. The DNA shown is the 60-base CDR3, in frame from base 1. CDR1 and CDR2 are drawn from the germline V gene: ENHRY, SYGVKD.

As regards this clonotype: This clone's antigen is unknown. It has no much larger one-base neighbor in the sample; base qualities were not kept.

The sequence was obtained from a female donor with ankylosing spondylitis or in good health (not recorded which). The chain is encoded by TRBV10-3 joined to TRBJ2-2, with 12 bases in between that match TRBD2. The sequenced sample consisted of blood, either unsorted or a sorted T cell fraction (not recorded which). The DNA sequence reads TGTGCCATCAGAATCTGGAGCGGACTAGCGGGGAACTCGAACACCGGGGAGCTGTTTTTT. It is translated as CAIRIWSGLAGNSNTGELFF.